These 4 T cell receptor beta chains share one sample of origin, sequenced in a study of OX40 agonist ivuxolimab in advanced cancers. Sequenced by immunoSEQ multiplex PCR; TCRdb stores in-frame clones only, minus some. The sample shows about 81,000 clones, around nine tenths of them seen only once. This specimen consisted of CD4+ or CD8+ T cells sorted from blood, obtained in a trial of the OX40 agonist ivuxolimab. The origin of the receptors is an adult with an advanced solid tumor such as melanoma, head and neck, liver or kidney cancer.

The chain employs TRBV11-1 and TRBJ2-2; TRBD1 matches 7 bases. From germline, CDR1 is SGHAT and CDR2 FQDESV (reference sequence). The CDR3 extends over 16 amino acids. Trimming removed 4 bases from V and 0 bases from J; junction bases left unmatched: 5. The CDR3 reads CASSSGTAANTGELFF. The CDR3 nucleotides are TGTGCCAGCAGCTCCGGGACAGCCGCGAACACCGGGGAGCTGTTTTTT.

This chain links TRBV6-1 with TRBJ2-2, with D perhaps given as TRBD1 or TRBD2 (5 bases each). From germline, CDR1 is MNHNS and CDR2 SASEGT. The CDR3 runs 15 residues. V was pared by 10 bases and J by 0 bases, with 15 bases between. The CDR3 DNA reads as TGTGCCATCCCGTGGGGGACGTCGAACACCGGGGAGCTGTTTTTT. Its protein product is CAIPWGTSNTGELFF.

This rearrangement joins TRBV27 to TRBJ2-7, with 9 bases lining up with TRBD1. V dropped 5 bases and J dropped 3; count of bases not matched to a gene: 14. The CDR3 covers 17 residues. The germline gives CDR1 MNHEY, CDR2 SMNVEV (reference sequence). CDR3 nucleotides: TGTGCCAGCAGTATCGGACAGGGGCGACCACTAGTCTACGAGCAGTACTTC. Translation gives CASSIGQGRPLVYEQYF.

This chain links TRBV2 with TRBJ1-5; tentatively, D is TRBD1 (5 bases). The V and J ends lost 6 bases and 2 bases respectively, with 14 bases between them. Germline values: CDR1 SNHLY, CDR2 FYNNEI. The CDR3 has 15 residues. CDR3 nucleotide sequence: TGTGCCAGCAGCGGGACTGCCCGAGGCAATCAGCCCCAGCATTTT. Translation gives CASSGTARGNQPQHF.